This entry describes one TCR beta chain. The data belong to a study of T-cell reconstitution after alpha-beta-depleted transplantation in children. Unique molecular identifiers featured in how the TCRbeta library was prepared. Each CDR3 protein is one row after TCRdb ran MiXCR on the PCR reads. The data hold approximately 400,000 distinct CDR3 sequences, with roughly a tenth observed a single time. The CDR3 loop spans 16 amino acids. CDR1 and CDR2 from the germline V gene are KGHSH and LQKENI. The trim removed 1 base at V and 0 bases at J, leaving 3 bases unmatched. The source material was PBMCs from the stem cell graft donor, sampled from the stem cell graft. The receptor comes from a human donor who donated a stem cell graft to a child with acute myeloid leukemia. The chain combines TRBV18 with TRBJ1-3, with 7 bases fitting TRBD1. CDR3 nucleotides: TGTGCCAGCTCACCACGGGACAGCGACTCTGGAAACACCATATATTTT. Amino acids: CASSPRDSDSGNTIYF.